This T cell receptor (beta chain) appears in the sequencing data of a study of human T cells and chemical hapten exposure. Time point indicated: patch test 2, 6 weeks after DPC sensitization. Documented treatment: therapeutic diphenylcyclopropenone sensitization with weekly scalp DPC. This CDR3 contains 15 residues. Germline V CDR1 and CDR2: DFQATT, SNEGSKA (reference sequence). Between the trimmed V and J ends, which lost 5 bases and 0 bases, there was a span of 14 bases. This clonotype has more than one count but fewer than ten. TCRdb re-called the RACE reads through MiXCR, storing one row per CDR3 protein. The data contain a few hundred thousand distinct CDR3 sequences, just under 6.5% of them singletons.

The V and J genes are TRBV20-1 and TRBJ1-5, with a possible D match to TRBD1 (6 bases). The receptor was derived from a woman aged 18-29 years with alopecia areata. Some clones in this sample may be carry-over from other donors' samples. The starting material was whole blood, obtained in connection with sensitization to the hapten diphenylcyclopropenone (DPC). CDR3 bases: TGCAGTGCTCAGGGAGGGGGGTATAGCAATCAGCCCCAGCATTTT. Residues: CSAQGGGYSNQPQHF.